Sequencing of this T cell receptor (beta chain) was carried out in a study of cytomegalovirus exposure and HLA in healthy donors. Study-wide background: The use of the same platform for the approximately 130 validation repertoires and the approximately 730 first-cohort repertoires was reported by a later analysis.

This CDR3 spans 14 amino acids. With 6 bases clipped from V and 2 bases from J, the junction kept 2 bases outside the gene matches. Germline lookup yields CDR1 MGHDK and CDR2 SYGVNS. These donors were members of the approximately 110-subject validation cohort, a group separate from the approximately 670-subject first cohort. Details on this clone: Its antigen is not identified.

General observations from the study: The tendency of first-cohort TCR clusters to co-occur in the 100 to 150 validation repertoires emerged from a later analysis. Whilst most TCR sequences proved rare, a subset of public TCRs occurred across many donors.

The repertoire was sequenced with immunoSEQ multiplex PCR; TCRdb's copy has only in-frame clones and lacks some. The sample contains 100,000 to 150,000 clones, 70% to 90% of which appear only once. The chain employs TRBV25-1 and TRBJ2-1; 9 bases fit TRBD1. The sequencing sample was made of PBMCs. This receptor was obtained from a woman aged 25 to 39 in good health and CMV-seronegative. CDR3 sequence: CASSRQGAYNEQFF. In nucleotides, the CDR3 is TGTGCCAGCAGCCGACAGGGGGCCTACAATGAGCAGTTCTTC.